This passage covers 9 T cell receptor beta chains from one sample sequenced in a study of CD8 T cells in Susac syndrome. An input of roughly 0.5 to 1 ug of RNA was subjected to reverse transcription using random hexamers. TCRdb recomputed calls from the immunoSEQ multiplex PCR reads with MiXCR, one row per CDR3 protein. Counted here are around 130,000 distinct CDR3 sequences, about 95% occurring once; the ten biggest clones make up roughly 0.13%. Sequenced material: CD4+ T cells from PBMCs. These receptors originate from a human donor in good health.

V is TRBV18 and J is TRBJ1-2; D is possibly TRBD1 (6 bases). Trimming left V 4 bases short and J 2 bases short, with 17 bases between. The germline V gene encodes CDR1 KGHSH and CDR2 LQKENI. The CDR3 has 16 residues. The CDR3 reads CASSLGGQARNYGYTF. Written as DNA, the CDR3 is TGTGCCAGCTCACTAGGGGGGCAGGCAAGGAACTATGGCTACACCTTC. Supplemented by reference TRBV18 and TRBJ1-2, the full variable domain reads NAGVMQNPRHLVRRRGQEARLRCSPMKGHSHVYWYRQLPEEGLKFMVYLQKENIIDESGMPKERFSAEFPKEGPSILRIQQVVRGDSAAYFCASSLGGQARNYGYTFGSGTRLTVV.

V gene TRBV4-1 combines with J gene TRBJ2-5; TRBD2 matches at 10 bases. With V trimmed by 6 bases and J by 5 bases, 9 bases remained unmatched. This CDR3 is 15 amino acids long. Germline assignment: CDR1 MGHRA and CDR2 YSYEKL. The CDR3 is CASRKVGAGGETQYF. CDR3 bases: TGCGCCAGCAGAAAAGTCGGAGCGGGAGGGGAGACCCAGTACTTC.

The CDR3 DNA reads as TGCAGTGCTAGTAAACAACAAGAGACCCAGTACTTC. It is translated as CSASKQQETQYF. The chain couples TRBV20-1 to TRBJ2-5; D unresolved. Germline-derived CDR1 and CDR2 are DFQATT and SNEGSKA (reference sequence). The V end lost 3 bases, the J end lost 2 bases, and 7 bases lay between the germline ends. The CDR3 has 12 amino acids.

V is TRBV19 and J is TRBJ2-2; D is ambiguous. The CDR3 runs 16 residues. V lost 6 bases, J lost 3 bases, and 17 bases lay in between. CDR1 is LNHDA and CDR2 is SQIVND in the germline V gene (reference sequence). The CDR3 region is CASSHGRVIDTGELFF. DNA of the CDR3: TGTGCCAGTAGCCATGGGCGTGTAATAGACACCGGGGAGCTGTTTTTT. The full variable domain, rest sourced from reference TRBV19 and TRBJ2-2, is DGGITQSPKYLFRKEGQNVTLSCEQNLNHDAMYWYRQDPGQGLRLIYYSQIVNDFQKGDIAEGYSVSREKKESFPLTVTSAQKNPTAFYLCASSHGRVIDTGELFFGEGSRLTVL.

J is TRBJ2-6 and V is TRBV28; D is undetermined. Per the germline V gene, CDR1 is MDHEN and CDR2 is SYDVKM. V lost 3 bases, J lost 0 bases, and 12 bases lay in between. The CDR3 contains 17 residues. The CDR3 protein is CASSFPGATSGANVLTF. DNA of the CDR3: TGTGCCAGCAGTTTCCCAGGTGCTACCTCTGGGGCCAACGTCCTGACTTTC.

J is TRBJ2-2 and V is TRBV5-4; D is uncertain. The V gene lost 4 bases and the J gene lost 6 bases, with 10 bases spanning the gap. CDR3 size: 13 residues. Germline V CDR1 and CDR2: SGHNT, YYREEE (reference sequence). CDR3 amino acids: CASSLSEAGELFF. In DNA, the CDR3 is TGTGCCAGCAGCCTTAGTGAGGCCGGGGAGCTGTTTTTT.

The chain joins TRBV20-1 to TRBJ1-5; D remains unclear. The CDR3 is 15 amino acids. Per germline, CDR1 DFQATT and CDR2 SNEGSKA (reference sequence). Trimming cost V 3 bases and J 6 bases, with 18 bases left between them. DNA for the CDR3: TGCAGTGCTAGGGTGTCAACTGGGTTTGGTCAGCCCCAGCATTTT. This gives the protein CSARVSTGFGQPQHF.

This chain joins TRBV28 and TRBJ2-2, with 10 bases identical to TRBD2. This CDR3 comprises 18 residues. The germline V gene encodes CDR1 MDHEN and CDR2 SYDVKM. V shed 3 bases and J 1 base; nucleotides not matched to a gene: 8. The CDR3 nucleotides are TGTGCCAGCAGTTTGAGCGGGAGGGCCCTAAGGAACACCGGGGAGCTGTTTTTT. It codes for CASSLSGRALRNTGELFF.

The chain uses TRBV5-4 and TRBJ2-7; 11 bases line up with TRBD2. Trimming removed 4 bases from V and 4 bases from J; junction bases left unmatched: 7. Germline CDR1 reads SGHNT; CDR2 reads YYREEE (reference sequence). This CDR3 contains 15 residues. Here the CDR3 reads CASSPTSGSLYEQYF. Written as DNA, the CDR3 is TGTGCCAGCAGCCCCACTAGCGGGAGTTTATACGAGCAGTACTTC.